This T cell receptor (beta chain) was captured by sequencing in a study of cytomegalovirus exposure and HLA in healthy donors. As for the study in general: Falling in the Caucasian-associated ancestry cluster were 80% to 85% of 300 to 500 genotyped donors.

This clone appeared a single time. The study ran its PCR with 60 Vbeta and 13 Jbeta primers. Repertoires were generated with immunoSEQ multiplex PCR, while TCRdb's copy carries only in-frame clones and drops some. This sample has approximately 180,000 clones, with 87% found just once. The V gene lost 5 bases and the J gene lost 7 bases, with 18 bases spanning the gap. There are 15 residues in the CDR3. Germline values: CDR1 PRHDT, CDR2 FYEKMQ (reference sequence). The V call is TRBV13, the J call TRBJ2-1, with unresolved D. The TCR comes from a girl under three years old in good health and CMV-seronegative. The sample consisted of PBMCs. The CDR3 DNA reads TGTGCCAGCAGCGTACTACTTATGACGGCTAATGAGCAGTTCTTC. It is translated as CASSVLLMTANEQFF. Complete variable domain (other parts from reference TRBV13 and TRBJ2-1): AAGVIQSPRHLIKEKRETATLKCYPIPRHDTVYWYQQGPGQDPQFLISFYEKMQSDKGSIPDRFSAQQFSDYHSELNMSSLELGDSALYFCASSVLLMTANEQFFGPGTRLTVL.